This T cell receptor beta chain was identified during a study of blood T cell repertoires in COVID-19. For the study at large: Acute-phase and convalescent COVID-19 samples originated in the United States, Italy and Spain. PBMCs, B-cell-depleted T cells, or T cells provided the cDNA or gDNA that made up the material.

The CDR3 has 14 residues. Germline loops: CDR1 KGHDR, CDR2 SFDVKD. V gave up 7 bases and J gave up 0 bases; unmatched junction bases: 4. The authors' processing: Nucleated cell number was recorded as an estimate derived from reference gene primer amplification. TCRdb keeps only in-frame clones here, not all; method: immunoSEQ multiplex PCR. The V and J calls and clone size were taken over from that table, and D and trimming were inferred from the DNA. The table has fewer than 120,000 clones, roughly four fifths seen once. The sequence came from a woman aged 55 to 70 with acute or convalescent COVID-19. The sample was peripheral blood. This rearrangement joins TRBV24-1 to TRBJ2-5; TRBD2 agrees at 7 bases. The CDR3 spells CATSRGLDQETQYF. The CDR3, as DNA: TGTGCCACCAGCCGCGGACTAGACCAAGAGACCCAGTACTTC.